One sample yielded the 8 T cell receptor beta chains listed below, sequenced in a study of identical twins. In TCRdb, the 5' RACE reads were re-called with MiXCR into one record per CDR3 protein. The data contain over 550,000 distinct CDR3 sequences, 7.1% of them singletons. A further study also used this sample, focusing on yellow fever vaccine responses in identical twins.

Material: PBMCs. Receptors were obtained from a woman between 18 and 29 years old in good health.

The table lists this clonotype with many counts. The chain links TRBV5-1 to TRBJ1-1; possibly TRBD1 for D (6 bases). The CDR3 runs to 14 residues. The V gene lost 3 bases and the J gene lost 4 bases, with 13 bases spanning the gap. From germline, CDR1 is SGHRS and CDR2 YFSETQ. CDR3 sequence (DNA): TGCGCCAGCAGCTCAGGGGTTGGTGGCACTGAAGCTTTCTTT. This gives the protein CASSSGVGGTEAFF.

This clonotype came up a few times. J is TRBJ2-3 and V is TRBV4-1, with 7 bases fitting TRBD2. Trimming at V came to 2 bases and at J to 0 bases, leaving 5 bases not matched to a gene. Germline CDR1 MGHRA, CDR2 YSYEKL. The CDR3 has 16 amino acids. The CDR3, as DNA: TGCGCCAGCAGCCAACCGACTAGCCGGAGCACAGATACGCAGTATTTT. This translates into CASSQPTSRSTDTQYF.

This sequence joins TRBV15 and TRBJ2-7; 9 bases match TRBD2. Germline CDR1 reads LNHNV; CDR2 reads YYDKDF (reference sequence). The CDR3 extends over 16 amino acids. J lost 2 bases, V lost 0 bases, and 5 bases had no gene match. The CDR3 here is CATSRDGIAGAYEQYF. The CDR3, as DNA: TGTGCCACCAGCAGAGATGGCATAGCGGGAGCCTACGAGCAGTACTTC. The whole variable domain, filled in from reference TRBV15 and TRBJ2-7, reads DAMVIQNPRYQVTQFGKPVTLSCSQTLNHNVMYWYQQKSSQAPKLLFHYYDKDFNNEADTPDNFQSRRPNTSFCFLDIRSPGLGDTAMYLCATSRDGIAGAYEQYFGPGTRLTVT.

The DNA for the CDR3 is TGTGCCAGCAGTTTAAACAGGGGGCTCGGTTTCCAGTACTTC. Translated, it gives CASSLNRGLGFQYF. The rearrangement links TRBV12-3 or TRBV12-4 to TRBJ2-5; the match to TRBD1 covers 9 bases. The CDR3 totals 14 residues. J gave up 10 bases and V 2 bases, and 8 bases lay outside the gene matches.

This clonotype was found a few times. This chain uses TRBV20-1 with TRBJ1-1, with unresolved D. Germline loops: CDR1 DFQATT, CDR2 SNEGSKA (reference sequence). The CDR3 runs 12 residues. The CDR3 spells CSAIDGVERAFF. Written as DNA, the CDR3 is TGCAGCGCAATTGACGGCGTCGAAAGGGCTTTCTTT.

This clonotype was seen repeatedly, ten times or more. The V call is TRBV20-1, the J call TRBJ2-7, with 12 bases fitting TRBD1. This CDR3 has 15 residues. With 0 bases clipped from V and 4 bases from J, the junction kept 4 bases outside the gene matches. Germline CDR1 reads DFQATT; CDR2 reads SNEGSKA (reference sequence). The CDR3, as DNA: TGCAGTGCTAGAGAGCCGGGACAGGGGGCTTACGAGCAGTACTTC. This translates into CSAREPGQGAYEQYF.

The V and J genes are TRBV12-3 or TRBV12-4 and TRBJ2-7; D ambiguous. Trimming pared 10 bases from V and 2 bases from J, leaving 9 bases between. The CDR3 consists of 11 residues. The DNA for the CDR3 is TGTGCCAATGGGTTGACCTACGAGCAGTACTTC. It translates to CANGLTYEQYF.

A few counts support this clonotype. The chain recombines TRBV5-1 with TRBJ1-4; D might be TRBD1 (6 bases). Germline-derived CDR1 and CDR2 are SGHRS and YFSETQ. Trimming shortened V by 4 bases and J by 8 bases, and 18 bases separated the two germline ends. The CDR3 loop spans 15 amino acids. The CDR3: CASSKDGGAGEKLFF. The CDR3 DNA reads as TGCGCCAGCAGCAAAGACGGGGGGGCCGGAGAAAAACTGTTTTTT.